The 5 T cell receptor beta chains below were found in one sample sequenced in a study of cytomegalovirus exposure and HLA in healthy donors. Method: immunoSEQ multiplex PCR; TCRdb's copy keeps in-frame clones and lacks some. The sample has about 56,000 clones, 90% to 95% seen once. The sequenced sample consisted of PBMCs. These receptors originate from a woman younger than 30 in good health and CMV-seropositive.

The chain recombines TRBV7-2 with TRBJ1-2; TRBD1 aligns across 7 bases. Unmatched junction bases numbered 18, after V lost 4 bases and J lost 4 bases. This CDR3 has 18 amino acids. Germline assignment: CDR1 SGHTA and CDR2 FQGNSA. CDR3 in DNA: TGTGCCAGCAGCTCACTAGGGTACACCGGGACAGACACCTATGGCTACACCTTC. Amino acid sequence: CASSSLGYTGTDTYGYTF.

The CDR3 DNA reads TGCGCCAGCAGCTTCGCCCCCGTGGCAGGGGTCTCCTACGAGCAGTACTTC. It translates to CASSFAPVAGVSYEQYF. V and J are TRBV5-1 and TRBJ2-7; possible D gene TRBD1, 6 bases. Between the trimmed V and J ends, which lost 2 bases and 0 bases, there was a span of 18 bases. The CDR3 consists of 17 residues. Germline lookup yields CDR1 SGHRS and CDR2 YFSETQ.

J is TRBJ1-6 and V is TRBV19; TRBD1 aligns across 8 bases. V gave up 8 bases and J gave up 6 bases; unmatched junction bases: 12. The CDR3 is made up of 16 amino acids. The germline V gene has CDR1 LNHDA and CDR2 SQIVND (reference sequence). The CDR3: CASEPRTGTVNSPLHF. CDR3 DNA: TGTGCCAGTGAGCCGCGGACAGGGACAGTTAATTCACCCCTCCACTTT.

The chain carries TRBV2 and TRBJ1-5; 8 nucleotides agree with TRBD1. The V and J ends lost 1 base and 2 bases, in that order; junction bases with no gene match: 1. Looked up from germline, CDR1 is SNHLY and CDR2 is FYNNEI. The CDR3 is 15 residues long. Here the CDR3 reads CASSEETGGNQPQHF. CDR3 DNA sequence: TGTGCCAGCAGTGAAGAGACAGGGGGCAATCAGCCCCAGCATTTT.

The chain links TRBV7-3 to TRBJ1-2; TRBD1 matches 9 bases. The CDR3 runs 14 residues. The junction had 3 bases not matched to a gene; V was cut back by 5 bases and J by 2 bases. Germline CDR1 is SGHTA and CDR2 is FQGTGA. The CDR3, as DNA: TGTGCCAGCAGCCCAGGACAGGGGAACTATGGCTACACCTTC. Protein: CASSPGQGNYGYTF.